The 31 T cell receptor beta chains given below trace back to one sample, sequenced in a study of CD8+ T cells in alopecia areata. Once RNA had been extracted, it was reverse transcribed into cDNA to act as the sequencing template. Method: immunoSEQ multiplex PCR; TCRdb's copy keeps in-frame clones and lacks some. Of 150,000 to 200,000 clones listed, approximately 60% are singletons. The sequencing sample was made of CD4+ T cells sorted from blood. The receptor source for this set is a human donor in good health.

The J gene is TRBJ1-5, the V gene TRBV30; D ambiguous. This CDR3 is 13 amino acids long. Per the germline V gene, CDR1 is GTSNPN and CDR2 is SVGIG (reference sequence). V dropped 5 bases and J dropped 4 bases, with 12 bases sitting between them. The DNA for the CDR3 is TGTGCCTGGGCGGCAGGCGGGAATCAGCCCCAGCATTTT. Its protein product is CAWAAGGNQPQHF.

The V call is TRBV5-1, the J call TRBJ1-1; D is ambiguous. Trimming pared 4 bases from V and 0 bases from J, leaving 10 bases between. The CDR3 length is 14 residues. The V gene's germline CDR1 is SGHRS and CDR2 YFSETQ. CDR3 DNA: TGCGCCAGCAGCCTGATCATGATGAACACTGAAGCTTTCTTT. The encoded protein is CASSLIMMNTEAFF.

V is TRBV2 and J is TRBJ1-5; D possibly corresponds to TRBD1 (5 bases). This CDR3 is 15 amino acids long. Germline V gives CDR1 SNHLY, CDR2 FYNNEI. The germline V and J ends were trimmed by 6 bases and 9 bases, with 21 bases remaining between them. The CDR3 bases are TGTGCCAGCAGCTCGACCGGGGCGATGTATTCGCCCCAGCATTTT. Protein product: CASSSTGAMYSPQHF. The full variable domain, completed using reference TRBV2 and TRBJ1-5, is EPEVTQTPSHQVTQMGQEVILRCVPISNHLYFYWYRQILGQKVEFLVSFYNNEISEKSEIFDDQFSVERPDGSNFTLKIRSTKLEDSAMYFCASSSTGAMYSPQHFGDGTRLSIL.

The chain carries TRBV29-1 and TRBJ1-1, with no clear D. From germline, CDR1 is SQVTM and CDR2 ANQGSEA. Trimming shortened V by 3 bases and J by 2 bases, and 13 bases separated the two germline ends. CDR3 length equals 14 residues. The CDR3 bases are TGCAGCGTTGAGTCCCGAGGAGGAAACACTGAAGCTTTCTTT. Translation gives CSVESRGGNTEAFF.

This chain links TRBV6-4 with TRBJ1-5; tentative D call: TRBD1 (5 bases). Germline CDR1 is MRHNA and CDR2 is SNTAGT. The germline V and J ends were trimmed by 1 base and 6 bases, with 16 bases remaining between them. The CDR3 has 16 amino acids. The CDR3 DNA follows: TGTGCCAGCAGTGACTGGATCGTCAGGGATCGTCAGCCCCAGCATTTT. It specifies CASSDWIVRDRQPQHF.

The chain employs TRBV5-6 and TRBJ1-2; TRBD1 might be the D (6 bases). V lost 4 bases, J lost 4 bases, and 20 bases lay in between. CDR1 is SGHDT, CDR2 YYEEEE, per germline. The CDR3 has 16 amino acids. The CDR3 nucleotides read TGTGCCAGCAGCCCGGACCGCCGTAGGGACATCTATGGCTACACCTTC. It translates to CASSPDRRRDIYGYTF.

The chain combines TRBV7-2 with TRBJ2-1; 7 bases are shared with TRBD2. V trimming: 8 bases; J trimming: 8 bases; junction bases outside the gene matches: 12. The germline gives CDR1 SGHTA, CDR2 FQGNSA. There are 14 residues in the CDR3. The CDR3 DNA reads TGTGCCAGCGGGCGAGGAGCGGGATGGGATGAGCAGTTCTTC. This codes for CASGRGAGWDEQFF.

About this clone itself: At the DNA level, this CDR3 is encoded by other sequences in the same sample as well. J is TRBJ2-1 and V is TRBV5-6; D remains unclear. Germline CDR1 and CDR2: SGHDT and YYEEEE. V gave up 1 base and J gave up 6 bases, with 5 bases separating them. The CDR3 loop spans 12 amino acids. Here the CDR3 DNA reads TGTGCCAGCAGCTTGCGAGTCAATGAGCAGTTCTTC. Translation: CASSLRVNEQFF.

The chain links TRBV30 to TRBJ1-2; D possibly corresponds to TRBD1 (5 bases). CDR3 length: 14 amino acids. V lost 0 bases, J lost 3 bases, and 11 bases lay in between. The germline V gene encodes CDR1 GTSNPN and CDR2 SVGIG (reference sequence). CDR3 in amino acids: CAWSVVLGDYGYTF. The CDR3 region has the DNA TGTGCCTGGAGTGTTGTTTTGGGGGACTATGGCTACACCTTC.

The chain links TRBV9 to TRBJ2-3; D is perhaps TRBD1 or TRBD2 (5 bases each). This CDR3 has 16 amino acids. V lost 1 base to trimming and J lost 4 bases, with 16 bases between them. In germline, CDR1 is SGDLS, CDR2 YYNGEE. The CDR3 protein is CASSVRGELHADTQYF. CDR3 DNA: TGTGCCAGCAGCGTAAGAGGGGAGCTTCATGCAGATACGCAGTATTTT.

V usage is TRBV4-2 and J usage is TRBJ1-5, with 9 bases lining up with TRBD1. CDR3 length: 15 amino acids. The V and J ends lost 0 bases and 6 bases, in that order; junction bases with no gene match: 3. Germline assignment: CDR1 LGHNA and CDR2 YNFKEQ. CDR3 sequence (DNA): TGTGCCAGCAGCCAAGATGAGACAGGGGGTCAGCCCCAGCATTTT. Residues: CASSQDETGGQPQHF.

Only a few counts were recorded for this clone. An end of the junction differs from the germline gene, which may be a read error. This chain connects TRBV20-1 to TRBJ2-4; TRBD1 matches 7 bases. Germline V gene data show CDR1 as DFQATT and CDR2 as SNEGSKA (reference sequence). This CDR3 is 11 amino acids long. CDR3 coding DNA: TGCAGTGCTAGAAGACGGGACAGACGGGATTTC. This encodes CSARRRDRRDF.

This chain uses TRBV19 with TRBJ1-2, with 8 nucleotides matching TRBD1. Trimming cost V 8 bases and J 8 bases; bases outside gene matches: 10. The germline gives CDR1 LNHDA, CDR2 SQIVND (reference sequence). CDR3 length: 13 residues. CDR3 DNA sequence: TGTGCCAGTCGGCTTCAGGGGGCGCACGGCTACACCTTC. It encodes CASRLQGAHGYTF.

The genes are TRBV4-1 and TRBJ2-2; maybe TRBD2 (7 bases). V was shortened by 6 bases and J by 5 bases, with 16 bases between the two germline ends. Germline V gene sequence: CDR1 MGHRA, CDR2 YSYEKL. This CDR3 is built from 15 residues. The CDR3 nucleotides read TGCGCCAGCAGTAATGTCGGGGGGCTAACCGGGGAGCTGTTTTTT. Translation gives CASSNVGGLTGELFF.

This clone has only one observation. V and J are TRBV29-1 and TRBJ1-1; D remains unclear. The CDR3 runs to 10 residues. In germline, CDR1 is SQVTM, CDR2 ANQGSEA. V dropped 4 bases and J dropped 9 bases, with 9 bases sitting between them. CDR3 sequence: CSVVGVQAFF. The CDR3 DNA follows: TGCAGCGTTGTTGGGGTTCAAGCTTTCTTT.

This rearrangement joins TRBV6-6 to TRBJ2-1; 9 bases align to TRBD1. Germline assignment: CDR1 MNHNY and CDR2 SVGAGI (reference sequence). V lost 5 bases to trimming and J lost 0 bases; unmatched junction nucleotides: 5. The CDR3 is made up of 16 amino acids. The CDR3 protein is CASSQGQGLSYNEQFF. The CDR3 DNA follows: TGTGCCAGCAGTCAAGGACAGGGGCTCTCCTACAATGAGCAGTTCTTC.

This clone has just one count. The chain couples TRBV4-1 to TRBJ2-7, with TRBD1 identical over 8 bases. This CDR3 has 14 amino acids. Germline V gene sequence: CDR1 MGHRA, CDR2 YSYEKL. V lost 4 bases, J lost 3 bases, and 5 bases stayed unmatched. The CDR3 is CASSRAGGNYEQYF. CDR3 nucleotide sequence: TGCGCCAGCAGCCGAGCAGGGGGCAACTACGAGCAGTACTTC.

The chain links TRBV29-1 to TRBJ2-1; 12 bases match TRBD2. The CDR3 extends over 15 amino acids. Trimming cost V 7 bases and J 5 bases; bases outside gene matches: 9. Germline V gene sequence: CDR1 SQVTM, CDR2 ANQGSEA. CDR3 sequence (DNA): TGCAGCGCCCGGGGCGGACTAGCGGGGAACAATGAGCAGTTCTTC. This sequence encodes CSARGGLAGNNEQFF.

The rearrangement links TRBV30 to TRBJ2-5; D is perhaps TRBD1 (6 bases). V was clipped by 0 bases and J by 5 bases, with 16 bases between them. This CDR3 region has 15 residues. Germline loops: CDR1 GTSNPN, CDR2 SVGIG (reference sequence). CDR3 loop: CAWSVAQGSTETQYF. DNA of the CDR3: TGTGCCTGGAGTGTGGCACAGGGTTCCACGGAGACCCAGTACTTC.

The sample holds one count of this clone. The rearrangement links TRBV30 to TRBJ2-5, with a possible D match to TRBD2 (7 bases). Per the germline V gene, CDR1 is GTSNPN and CDR2 is SVGIG (reference sequence). V was clipped by 3 bases and J by 1 base, with 15 bases between them. This CDR3 has 15 amino acids. CDR3 sequence reads: CAWSLGGVGQETQYF. CDR3 DNA sequence: TGTGCCTGGAGCCTAGGGGGGGTGGGCCAAGAGACCCAGTACTTC.

The chain employs TRBV7-9 and TRBJ2-1; D ambiguous. V was pared by 1 base and J by 8 bases, with 15 bases between. CDR3 size: 15 residues. The germline CDR1 and CDR2 sequences are SEHNR and FQNEAQ (reference sequence). The CDR3 spells CASSLEALYKDEQFF. For the CDR3, the DNA is TGTGCCAGCAGCTTAGAAGCGTTGTACAAGGATGAGCAGTTCTTC.

This chain joins TRBV7-2 and TRBJ1-4; possibly TRBD1 for D (6 bases). The CDR3 loop spans 14 amino acids. Germline loops: CDR1 SGHTA, CDR2 FQGNSA. Deletions cut 3 bases from V and 7 bases from J, with 12 bases between. CDR3 region: CASSFARGSEKLFF. DNA for the CDR3: TGTGCCAGCAGCTTCGCCAGGGGAAGTGAAAAACTGTTTTTT.

The V call is TRBV7-9, the J call TRBJ2-1, with D unclear. The CDR3 totals 10 residues. The V end lost 6 bases, the J end lost 6 bases, and 3 bases lay between the germline ends. In germline, CDR1 is SEHNR, CDR2 FQNEAQ (reference sequence). The CDR3 loop reads CASRGNEQFF. The CDR3, as DNA: TGTGCCAGCAGGGGCAATGAGCAGTTCTTC. Full variable domain (remainder filled in from reference TRBV7-9 and TRBJ2-1): DTGVSQNPRHKITKRGQNVTFRCDPISEHNRLYWYRQTLGQGPEFLTYFQNEAQLEKSRLLSDRFSAERPKGSFSTLEIQRTEQGDSAMYLCASRGNEQFFGPGTRLTVL.

CDR3 loop: CASSLVAGGNTEAFF. Written as DNA, the CDR3 is TGCGCCAGCAGCTTGGTGGCAGGCGGGAACACTGAAGCTTTCTTT. This chain joins TRBV5-1 and TRBJ1-1; D gene ambiguous. V lost 0 bases and J lost 1, with 10 bases in between. The CDR3 covers 15 residues. CDR1 is SGHRS and CDR2 is YFSETQ in the germline V gene.

The chain combines TRBV14 with TRBJ2-1; no reliable D call. The CDR3 is 12 amino acids. V lost 8 bases to trimming and J lost 5 bases, with 10 bases between them. Germline loops: CDR1 SGHDN, CDR2 FVKESK. The CDR3 region is CASRSLNNEQFF. In DNA, the CDR3 is TGTGCCAGCCGCAGTCTGAACAATGAGCAGTTCTTC.

DNA of the CDR3: TGCGCCAGCAGCTATGTAGGGGGTGCCTACGAGCAGTACTTC. It translates to CASSYVGGAYEQYF. This chain joins TRBV4-1 and TRBJ2-7; D possibly corresponds to TRBD1 (6 bases). CDR3 length equals 14 residues. The ends were cut back, 5 bases at V and 2 bases at J, with 13 bases in the middle. Germline V gives CDR1 MGHRA, CDR2 YSYEKL.

This clone was seen only a few times. CDR3 sequence: CASTPTGYQYKSQHF. CDR3 sequence (DNA): TGTGCCAGCACCCCCACAGGATACCAATACAAGTCCCAGCATTTT. The chain carries TRBV28 and TRBJ1-5; D is possibly TRBD1 (5 bases). Germline loops: CDR1 MDHEN, CDR2 SYDVKM. Trimming stripped 7 bases from V and 11 bases from J, with 24 bases between. The CDR3 covers 15 residues.

This chain connects TRBV28 to TRBJ2-2, with 8 bases identical to TRBD2. This CDR3 region has 17 residues. Unmatched junction bases numbered 15, after V lost 7 bases and J lost 5 bases. CDR1 and CDR2 (germline): MDHEN, SYDVKM. In DNA form, the CDR3 reads TGTGCCAGCACCCCCCCCGGGGCTAGCGGGTATACCGGGGAGCTGTTTTTT. It encodes CASTPPGASGYTGELFF.

This sequence joins TRBV30 and TRBJ2-2; TRBD1 matches at 8 bases. The CDR3 contains 15 residues. Trimming removed 3 bases from V and 4 bases from J; junction bases left unmatched: 7. CDR1 and CDR2 from the germline V gene are GTSNPN and SVGIG (reference sequence). CDR3 DNA sequence: TGTGCCTGGAGACCCAGGGGGCTCGGCACCGGGGAGCTGTTTTTT. Protein: CAWRPRGLGTGELFF.

V and J are TRBV11-2 and TRBJ2-3; possibly TRBD1 for D (6 bases). CDR3 length: 13 amino acids. Deletions cut 5 bases from V and 6 bases from J, with 12 bases between. CDR1 is SGHAT and CDR2 is FQNNGV in the germline V gene. As DNA, the CDR3 is TGTGCCAGCAGCCTAAGGGGGTGGGATACGCAGTATTTT. Amino acids: CASSLRGWDTQYF.

The chain carries TRBV5-1 and TRBJ2-5; 9 nucleotides line up with TRBD1. CDR1 SGHRS and CDR2 YFSETQ come from the germline V gene. The V segment lost 5 bases and the J segment 9 bases; nucleotides outside the gene matches: 5. This CDR3 spans 12 amino acids. The CDR3 DNA sequence: TGCGCCAGCAGTTGGGACAGGGCCGCCCAGTACTTC. Protein sequence: CASSWDRAAQYF.